One sample yielded the 7 T cell receptor beta chains listed below, sequenced in a study of molecular identifiers for immune sequencing clone quantification. TCRdb analysed the PCR reads with MiXCR anew, one entry per CDR3 protein. Of more than 450,000 distinct CDR3 sequences listed, about 21% are singletons. Sequenced sample: naive CD8+ T cells from blood, with Jurkat cell RNA spiked in. Subset described: FACS-sorted CD8+CD4-CCR7+CD45RA+ naive T cells. The origin of the receptors is a human donor in good health. Some libraries in this study had Jurkat cell RNA spiked in.

This clonotype was counted at least ten times. This rearrangement joins TRBV2 to TRBJ1-1; D remains ambiguous. V was pared by 2 bases and J by 4 bases, with 14 bases between. Germline-derived CDR1 and CDR2 are SNHLY and FYNNEI. This CDR3 contains 15 residues. The CDR3 DNA reads as TGTGCCAGCAGTGAAAGTTGGAGGGCGGGCACTGAAGCTTTCTTT. This codes for CASSESWRAGTEAFF.

This clonotype was observed a few times. CDR3 sequence reads: CASSLSTGRLTNEKLFF. CDR3 in DNA: TGTGCCAGCAGTTTATCGACAGGGAGGTTAACTAATGAAAAACTGTTTTTT. The chain recombines TRBV27 with TRBJ1-4; 7 nucleotides line up with TRBD1. The V gene's germline CDR1 is MNHEY and CDR2 SMNVEV (reference sequence). After removal of 0 bases from V and 1 base from J, the junction contained 5 bases not matched to a gene. This CDR3 region has 17 residues. Drawing the rest from reference TRBV27 and TRBJ1-4, the complete variable domain is EAQVTQNPRYLITVTGKKLTVTCSQNMNHEYMSWYRQDPGLGLRQIYYSMNVEVTDKGDVPEGYKVSRKEKRNFPLILESPSPNQTSLYFCASSLSTGRLTNEKLFFGSGTQLSVL.

This clonotype has a handful of counts. V is TRBV12-3 or TRBV12-4 and J is TRBJ2-1; 7 nucleotides align to TRBD1. This CDR3 is 14 amino acids long. The J segment lost 7 bases and the V segment lost 10 bases, leaving 13 bases of the junction unmatched. The chain's CDR3 is CAILGGGGINEQFF. The CDR3 nucleotides are TGTGCCATCCTAGGGGGCGGTGGAATTAATGAGCAGTTCTTC.

The table lists this clonotype with a few counts. As DNA, the CDR3 is TGCAGTGCTAGAGAGACTCACAAACAGGGGGTCCACGAGCAGTACTTC. It is translated as CSARETHKQGVHEQYF. This chain uses TRBV20-1 with TRBJ2-7, with 8 bases that match TRBD1. The CDR3 runs 16 residues. Germline assignment: CDR1 DFQATT and CDR2 SNEGSKA (reference sequence). J gave up 5 bases and V 0 bases, and 12 bases lay outside the gene matches.

The table lists this clonotype with many counts. The rearrangement uses TRBV5-1 and TRBJ1-1, with 9 bases that match TRBD1. Per germline, CDR1 SGHRS and CDR2 YFSETQ. The ends lost 0 bases at V and 4 bases at J; junction bases unmatched: 4. The length of the CDR3 is 15 residues. The CDR3 sequence: CASSLGTGVITEAFF. The CDR3 DNA follows: TGCGCCAGCAGCTTGGGGACAGGGGTGATCACTGAAGCTTTCTTT.

This clonotype was seen many times. The rearrangement joins TRBV6-1 to TRBJ2-3, with unresolved D. CDR1 is MNHNS and CDR2 is SASEGT in the germline V gene. The CDR3 runs to 11 residues. Trimming shortened V by 1 base and J by 5 bases, and 1 base separated the two germline ends. This chain's CDR3 is CASSEGDTQYF. The CDR3, as DNA: TGTGCCAGCAGTGAAGGAGATACGCAGTATTTT.

V is TRBV19 and J is TRBJ2-3; 7 bases are a match to TRBD2. The CDR3 covers 14 residues. V lost 7 bases and J lost 2; bases outside the gene matches: 6. Germline V CDR1 and CDR2: LNHDA, SQIVND (reference sequence). CDR3 bases: TGTGCCAGTAACGGGGGGACCAACACAGATACGCAGTATTTT. It encodes CASNGGTNTDTQYF. The variable domain in full, completed from reference TRBV19 and TRBJ2-3, reads DGGITQSPKYLFRKEGQNVTLSCEQNLNHDAMYWYRQDPGQGLRLIYYSQIVNDFQKGDIAEGYSVSREKKESFPLTVTSAQKNPTAFYLCASNGGTNTDTQYFGPGTRLTVL.